Below, 19 T cell receptor beta chains from the same sample are listed, as sequenced in a study of cytomegalovirus exposure and HLA in healthy donors (dated by TCRdb to between 2016 and 2019). The library relied on the immunoSEQ multiplex PCR assay. TCRdb took over this immuneACCESS table, retaining in-frame rearrangements with V and J assigned. Such tables are incomplete; in checked studies, under half of the missing clones stem from an unresolved V gene, and the remainder is unexplained. This sample lists more than 95,000 clones; 89% were detected once. The top ten clones comprise 0.95% to 1.3% of the sample. Sample: PBMCs. These receptors were taken from a woman between 18 and 30 years old in good health and CMV-seronegative.

The V call is TRBV19, the J call TRBJ2-2; D gene uncertain. The CDR3 totals 16 residues. CDR1 LNHDA and CDR2 SQIVND come from the germline V gene (reference sequence). Deletions cut 3 bases from V and 4 bases from J, with 15 bases between. For the CDR3, the DNA is TGTGCCAGTAGTATTTTGTTTTTCGGCGGCACCGGGGAGCTGTTTTTT. Residues: CASSILFFGGTGELFF.

This clone has only a few counts. In DNA, the CDR3 is TGTGCCAGCAGTGACACTGCGAACACCGGGGAGCTGTTTTTT. Translated, it gives CASSDTANTGELFF. The rearrangement joins TRBV25-1 to TRBJ2-2; no firm D call. CDR1 is MGHDK, CDR2 SYGVNS, per germline. The V end lost 3 bases, the J end lost 0 bases, and 5 bases lay between the germline ends. This CDR3 spans 14 amino acids.

V and J are TRBV2 and TRBJ1-5, with TRBD1 matching over 7 bases. The CDR3 is 15 residues long. The V gene's germline CDR1 is SNHLY and CDR2 FYNNEI. With V trimmed by 3 bases and J by 6 bases, 8 bases remained unmatched. CDR3 DNA sequence: TGTGCCAGCAGTGACGAGCAGGGGGTGATTCAGCCCCAGCATTTT. It translates to CASSDEQGVIQPQHF.

The rearrangement uses TRBV5-8 and TRBJ2-1; D possibly corresponds to TRBD1 (7 bases). Germline CDR1 is SGHTS and CDR2 is YDEGEE. V was clipped by 7 bases and J by 4 bases, with 18 bases between them. The CDR3 spans 15 residues. This chain's CDR3 is CASQKEGATYNEQFF. The CDR3 DNA is TGTGCCAGCCAAAAGGAGGGGGCCACGTACAATGAGCAGTTCTTC.

V usage is TRBV7-6 and J usage is TRBJ1-5, with TRBD1 matching 7 bases. Losses at the gene ends were 5 bases for V and 6 bases for J; bases not matched to a gene: 7. The CDR3 is 14 amino acids. Germline V gene lookup returns CDR1 SGHVS and CDR2 FNYEAQ. Here the CDR3 reads CASSGQVRGQPQHF. CDR3 in DNA: TGTGCCAGCAGCGGACAGGTCCGTGGTCAGCCCCAGCATTTT.

This chain uses TRBV11-3 with TRBJ2-1; D might be TRBD1 (5 bases). The CDR3 is 15 amino acids. The V gene lost 5 bases and the J gene lost 9 bases, with 20 bases spanning the gap. Germline CDR1 SGHNT, CDR2 YENEEA. CDR3 protein: CASSTIGAGRGEQFF. CDR3 DNA: TGTGCCAGCAGCACCATAGGGGCCGGGCGCGGTGAGCAGTTCTTC.

The chain couples TRBV7-2 to TRBJ1-5; D may be TRBD1 (5 bases). From germline, CDR1 is SGHTA and CDR2 FQGNSA. Trimming pared 5 bases from V and 1 base from J, leaving 12 bases between. The CDR3 is 15 residues long. The CDR3 sequence: CASSKEGVSNQPQHF. CDR3 bases: TGTGCCAGCAGCAAGGAAGGGGTAAGCAATCAGCCCCAGCATTTT.

Points on this clone: The same CDR3 can be traced to other DNA sequences in this sample. V and J are TRBV28 and TRBJ1-1; D is ambiguous. Germline values: CDR1 MDHEN, CDR2 SYDVKM. V lost 2 bases and J 5 bases, leaving 6 bases between the germline ends. This CDR3 is 12 amino acids long. The CDR3 DNA follows: TGTGCCAGCAGTTTACGGGGTACTGAAGCTTTCTTT. Translating gives CASSLRGTEAFF.

This chain uses TRBV6-5 with TRBJ1-4; 8 bases line up with TRBD1. This CDR3 spans 15 amino acids. Germline trimming cut 0 bases from V and 8 bases from J; bases unmatched to any gene: 5. Germline V lookup: CDR1 MNHEY, CDR2 SVGAGI. Written as DNA, the CDR3 is TGTGCCAGCAGTTACTCGATAACAGGGGGGGAAAAACTGTTTTTT. This codes for CASSYSITGGEKLFF.

V usage is TRBV6-7 and J usage is TRBJ2-1, with 14 bases that match TRBD2. TRBV6-7 is noted as an ORF with a role that remains uncertain. With V trimmed by 6 bases and J by 14 bases, 9 bases remained unmatched. This CDR3 comprises 14 residues. CDR3 amino acids: CASSPPRLAGGEFF. The CDR3, as DNA: TGTGCCAGCAGCCCCCCGAGACTAGCGGGGGGGGAGTTCTTC.

V usage is TRBV4-3 and J usage is TRBJ2-1; 9 bases agree with TRBD2. The CDR3 is 22 residues long. CDR1 and CDR2 (germline): LGHNA, YSLEER. V gave up 0 bases and J gave up 2 bases; unmatched junction bases: 20. DNA of the CDR3: TGCGCCAGCAGCCAAGATATTTCTGCCCTAGCGGGACCGACGAAGACCTACAATGAGCAGTTCTTC. Its protein product is CASSQDISALAGPTKTYNEQFF.

The chain has TRBV6-6 and TRBJ1-5; 7 bases agree with TRBD1. Germline V lookup: CDR1 MNHNY, CDR2 SVGAGI (reference sequence). J was trimmed by 6 bases and V by 8 bases; bases with no gene match: 7. The CDR3 has 13 amino acids. Written as DNA, the CDR3 is TGTGCCAGCGGTAATGCAGGGGGTCAGCCCCAGCATTTT. Its translation: CASGNAGGQPQHF.

This clone turned up a few times. This chain links TRBV5-1 with TRBJ1-2, with D unclear. V was trimmed by 0 bases and J by 8 bases, leaving 5 bases between them. This CDR3 has 11 residues. Germline CDR1 SGHRS, CDR2 YFSETQ. CDR3 DNA sequence: TGCGCCAGCAGCTTGGGCGGGGGCTACACCTTC. Residues: CASSLGGGYTF.

The chain links TRBV5-6 to TRBJ1-2; TRBD1 aligns across 7 bases. Germline values: CDR1 SGHDT, CDR2 YYEEEE. The trim removed 2 bases at V and 2 bases at J, leaving 0 bases unmatched. This CDR3 comprises 13 residues. This CDR3 is CASSLQGNYGYTF. In DNA, the CDR3 is TGTGCCAGCAGCTTACAGGGGAACTATGGCTACACCTTC.

This chain joins TRBV30 and TRBJ2-7, with TRBD1 matching over 11 bases. The germline V gene has CDR1 GTSNPN and CDR2 SVGIG (reference sequence). The CDR3 length is 15 residues. The J segment lost 5 bases and the V segment lost 3 bases, leaving 9 bases of the junction unmatched. The CDR3 region has the DNA TGTGCCTGGAGCCAAGGGACAGGGGGTTGGGACGAGCAGTACGTC. Its protein product is CAWSQGTGGWDEQYV.

The chain is built from TRBV27 and TRBJ2-1, with 9 bases lining up with TRBD2. This CDR3 region has 16 residues. V trimming: 6 bases; J trimming: 4 bases; junction bases outside the gene matches: 10. Germline lookup yields CDR1 MNHEY and CDR2 SMNVEV (reference sequence). The DNA for the CDR3 is TGTGCCAGCAGGCGGGGGGGCCCCAGTCAATACAATGAGCAGTTCTTC. It encodes CASRRGGPSQYNEQFF.

This clone was recorded only once. This chain links TRBV5-1 with TRBJ1-1; TRBD1 aligns across 8 bases. Germline V CDR1 and CDR2: SGHRS, YFSETQ. The CDR3 loop spans 14 amino acids. V lost 2 bases to trimming and J lost 6 bases; unmatched junction nucleotides: 6. The CDR3 DNA reads TGCGCCAGCAGCTTTACAGGGGGGCTCGCTGAAGCTTTCTTT. This encodes CASSFTGGLAEAFF.

The rearrangement uses TRBV5-4 and TRBJ2-3; D not certain. In germline, CDR1 is SGHNT, CDR2 YYREEE (reference sequence). Trimming shortened V by 2 bases and J by 0 bases, and 7 bases separated the two germline ends. The CDR3 is 14 residues long. DNA of the CDR3: TGTGCCAGCAGCTTTGAGCGCAGCACAGATACGCAGTATTTT. Translation gives CASSFERSTDTQYF.

The rearrangement links TRBV5-1 to TRBJ2-1, with TRBD2 as a possible D gene (5 bases). Germline V gene lookup returns CDR1 SGHRS and CDR2 YFSETQ. V was pared by 2 bases and J by 6 bases, with 6 bases between. The CDR3 contains 12 residues. In DNA form, the CDR3 reads TGCGCCAGCAGCTTCGGGATCAATGAGCAGTTCTTC. Its protein is CASSFGINEQFF.